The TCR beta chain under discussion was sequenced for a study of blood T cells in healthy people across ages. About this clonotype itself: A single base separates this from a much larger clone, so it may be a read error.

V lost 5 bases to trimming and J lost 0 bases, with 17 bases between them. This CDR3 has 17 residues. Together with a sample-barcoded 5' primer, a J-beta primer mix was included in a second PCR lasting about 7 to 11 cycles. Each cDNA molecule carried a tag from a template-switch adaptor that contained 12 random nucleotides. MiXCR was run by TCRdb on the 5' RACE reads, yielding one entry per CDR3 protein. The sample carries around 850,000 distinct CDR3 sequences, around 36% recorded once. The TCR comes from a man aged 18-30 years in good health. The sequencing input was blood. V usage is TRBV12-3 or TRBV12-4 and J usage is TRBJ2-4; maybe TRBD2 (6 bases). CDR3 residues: CASSPRGRGLAKNIQYF. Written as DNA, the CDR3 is TGTGCCAGCAGTCCCCGGGGACGGGGACTAGCCAAAAACATTCAGTACTTC.